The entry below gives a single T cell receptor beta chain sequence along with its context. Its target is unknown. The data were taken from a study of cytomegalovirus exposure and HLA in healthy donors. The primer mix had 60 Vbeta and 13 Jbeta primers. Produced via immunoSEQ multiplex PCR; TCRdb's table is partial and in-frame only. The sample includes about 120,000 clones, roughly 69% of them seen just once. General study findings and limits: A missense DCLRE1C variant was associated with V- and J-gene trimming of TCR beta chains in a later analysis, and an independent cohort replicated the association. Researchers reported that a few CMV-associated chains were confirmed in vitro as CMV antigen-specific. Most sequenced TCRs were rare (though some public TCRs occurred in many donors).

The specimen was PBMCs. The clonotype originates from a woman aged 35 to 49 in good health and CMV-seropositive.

Written as DNA, the CDR3 is TGTGCCAGCAGCTCCGGACAGGGGAACACTGAAGCTTTCTTT. As protein: CASSSGQGNTEAFF. The chain combines TRBV7-9 with TRBJ1-1; the match to TRBD1 covers 8 bases. This CDR3 contains 14 residues. J was trimmed by 1 base and V by 4 bases; bases with no gene match: 2. Looked up from germline, CDR1 is SEHNR and CDR2 is FQNEAQ (reference sequence).